This T cell receptor beta chain was recorded in a study of blood T cells in healthy people across ages. Study details: Capture by template switching was about one barcoded beta molecule per two T cells.

Each of the donors had roughly 9.3 milliliters of peripheral blood drawn into EDTA-treated Vacutainer tubes. A sample-barcoded 5' primer and a J-beta primer mix were used in a second PCR of roughly 7 to 11 cycles. Using its own MiXCR run on the 5' RACE reads, TCRdb lists one record per CDR3 protein. The table records about 690,000 distinct CDR3 sequences, roughly 43% of them present only once. Findings and limits, study-wide: Higher diversity and more naive CD4+ cells were features of long-lived donors, compared to aged donors. Those diversity estimates obtained from one million T cells were thought to be underestimates.

Turning to this clonotype: Antigen: not known. This could be a read error, since a much larger clone is one nucleotide away.

Germline V gene data show CDR1 as SGHRS and CDR2 as YFSETQ. The CDR3 covers 15 residues. V is TRBV5-1 and J is TRBJ1-6; 7 bases are a match to TRBD1. Source material: blood. The receptor comes from a man older than 75 in good health. CDR3 bases: TGCGCCAGCAGCACGGACAGGCGGAATAATTCACCCCCCCACTTT. As protein: CASSTDRRNNSPPHF.